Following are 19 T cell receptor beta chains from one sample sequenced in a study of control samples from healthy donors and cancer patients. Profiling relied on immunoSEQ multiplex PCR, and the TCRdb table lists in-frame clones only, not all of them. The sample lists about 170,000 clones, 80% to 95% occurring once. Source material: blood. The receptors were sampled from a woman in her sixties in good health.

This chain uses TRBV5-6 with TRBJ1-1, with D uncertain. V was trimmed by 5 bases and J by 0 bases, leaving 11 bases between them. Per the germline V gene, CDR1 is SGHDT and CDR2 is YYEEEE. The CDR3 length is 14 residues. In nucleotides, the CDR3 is TGTGCCAGCAGTCAATGGAACATGAACACTGAAGCTTTCTTT. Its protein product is CASSQWNMNTEAFF.

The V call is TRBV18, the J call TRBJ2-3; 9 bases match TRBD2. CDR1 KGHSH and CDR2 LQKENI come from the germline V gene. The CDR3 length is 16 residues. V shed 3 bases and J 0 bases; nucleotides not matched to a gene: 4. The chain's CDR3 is CASSPRAGGSTDTQYF. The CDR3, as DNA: TGTGCCAGCTCACCGAGAGCGGGGGGAAGCACAGATACGCAGTATTTT.

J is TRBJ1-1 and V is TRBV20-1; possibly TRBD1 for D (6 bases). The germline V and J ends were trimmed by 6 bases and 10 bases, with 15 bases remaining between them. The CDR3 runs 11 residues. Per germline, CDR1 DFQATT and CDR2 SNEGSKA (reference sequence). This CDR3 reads CSANSGGRAFF. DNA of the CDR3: TGCAGTGCCAACTCCGGGGGCAGAGCTTTCTTT.

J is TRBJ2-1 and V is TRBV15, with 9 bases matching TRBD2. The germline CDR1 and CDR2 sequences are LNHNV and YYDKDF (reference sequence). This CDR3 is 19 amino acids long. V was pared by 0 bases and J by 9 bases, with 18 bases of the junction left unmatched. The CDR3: CATSRDLGALAGGHLEQFF. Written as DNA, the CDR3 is TGTGCCACCAGCAGAGATTTGGGTGCTTTGGCGGGGGGGCATCTTGAGCAGTTCTTC.

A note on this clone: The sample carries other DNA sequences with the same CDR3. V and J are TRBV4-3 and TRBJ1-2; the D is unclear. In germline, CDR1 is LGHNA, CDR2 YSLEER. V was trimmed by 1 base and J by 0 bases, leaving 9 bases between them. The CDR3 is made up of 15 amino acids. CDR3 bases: TGCGCCAGCAGCCAAGCTGGCAGACCTAACTATGGCTACACCTTC. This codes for CASSQAGRPNYGYTF.

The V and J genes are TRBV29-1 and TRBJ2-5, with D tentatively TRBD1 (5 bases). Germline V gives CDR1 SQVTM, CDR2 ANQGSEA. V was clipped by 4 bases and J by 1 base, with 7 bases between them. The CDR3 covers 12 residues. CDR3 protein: CSVATGQETQYF. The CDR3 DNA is TGCAGCGTTGCAACAGGCCAAGAGACCCAGTACTTC.

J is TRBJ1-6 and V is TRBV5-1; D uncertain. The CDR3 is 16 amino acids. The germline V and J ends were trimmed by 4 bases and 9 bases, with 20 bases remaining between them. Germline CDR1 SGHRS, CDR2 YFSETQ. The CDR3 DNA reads TGCGCCAGCAGCCCCCGAGAATTCCAAGGGAGTTCACCCCTCCACTTT. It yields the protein CASSPREFQGSSPLHF.

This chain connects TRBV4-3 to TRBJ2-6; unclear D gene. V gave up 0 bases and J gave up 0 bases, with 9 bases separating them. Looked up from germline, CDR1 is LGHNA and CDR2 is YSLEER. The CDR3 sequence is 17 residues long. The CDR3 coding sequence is TGCGCCAGCAGCCAAGATCTAATATACTCTGGGGCCAACGTCCTGACTTTC. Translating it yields CASSQDLIYSGANVLTF.

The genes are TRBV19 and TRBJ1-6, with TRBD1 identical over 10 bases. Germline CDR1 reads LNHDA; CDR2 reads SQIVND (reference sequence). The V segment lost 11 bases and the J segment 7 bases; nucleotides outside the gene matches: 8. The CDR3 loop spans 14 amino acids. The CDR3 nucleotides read TGTGCCGGAGGGACAGGGGACCGAAATTCACCCCTCCACTTT. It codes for CAGGTGDRNSPLHF.

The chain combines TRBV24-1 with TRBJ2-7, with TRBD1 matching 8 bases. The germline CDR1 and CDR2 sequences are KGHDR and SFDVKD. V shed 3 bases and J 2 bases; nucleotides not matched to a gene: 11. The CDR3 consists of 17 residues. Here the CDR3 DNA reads TGTGCCACCAGTGATCCCCCACCCGGACAGGGAACCTACGAGCAGTACTTC. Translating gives CATSDPPPGQGTYEQYF.

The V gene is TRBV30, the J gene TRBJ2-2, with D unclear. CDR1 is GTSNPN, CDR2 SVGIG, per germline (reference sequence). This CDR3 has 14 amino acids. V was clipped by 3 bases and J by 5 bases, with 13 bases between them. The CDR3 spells CAWSYSSGTGELFF. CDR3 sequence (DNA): TGTGCCTGGAGCTATAGCTCCGGGACCGGGGAGCTGTTTTTT. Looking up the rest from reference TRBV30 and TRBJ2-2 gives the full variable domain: SQTIHQWPATLVQPVGSPLSLECTVEGTSNPNLYWYRQAAGRGLQLLFYSVGIGQISSEVPQNLSASRPQDRQFILSSKKLLLSDSGFYLCAWSYSSGTGELFFGEGSRLTVL.

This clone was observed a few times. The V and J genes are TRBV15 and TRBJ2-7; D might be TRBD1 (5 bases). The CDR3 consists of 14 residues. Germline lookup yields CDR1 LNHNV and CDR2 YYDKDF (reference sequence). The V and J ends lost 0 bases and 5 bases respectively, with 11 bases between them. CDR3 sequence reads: CATSRDFQGHEQYF. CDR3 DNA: TGTGCCACCAGCAGAGATTTCCAGGGCCACGAGCAGTACTTC.

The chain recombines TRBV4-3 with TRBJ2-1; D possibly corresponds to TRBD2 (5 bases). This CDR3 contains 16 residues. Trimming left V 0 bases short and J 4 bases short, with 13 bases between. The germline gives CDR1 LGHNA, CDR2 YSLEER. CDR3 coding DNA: TGCGCCAGCAGCCAAGATATCCTAGCCCATTACAATGAGCAGTTCTTC. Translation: CASSQDILAHYNEQFF.

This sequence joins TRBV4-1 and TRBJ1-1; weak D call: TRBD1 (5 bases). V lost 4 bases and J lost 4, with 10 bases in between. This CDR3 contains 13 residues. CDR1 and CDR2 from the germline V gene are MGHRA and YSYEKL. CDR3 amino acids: CASSRQFLTEAFF. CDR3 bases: TGCGCCAGCAGCCGACAGTTCCTCACTGAAGCTTTCTTT.

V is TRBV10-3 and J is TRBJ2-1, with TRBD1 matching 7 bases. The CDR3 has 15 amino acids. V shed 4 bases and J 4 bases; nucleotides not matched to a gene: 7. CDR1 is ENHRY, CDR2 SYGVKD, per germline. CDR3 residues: CAISAGQRYYNEQFF. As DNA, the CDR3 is TGTGCCATCAGTGCGGGACAGAGATATTACAATGAGCAGTTCTTC.

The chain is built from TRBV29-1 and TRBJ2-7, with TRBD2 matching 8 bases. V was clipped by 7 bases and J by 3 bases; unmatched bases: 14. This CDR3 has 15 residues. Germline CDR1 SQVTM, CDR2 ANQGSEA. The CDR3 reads CSAEAGAGVNYEQYF. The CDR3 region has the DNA TGCAGCGCCGAAGCGGGGGCCGGGGTGAACTACGAGCAGTACTTC.

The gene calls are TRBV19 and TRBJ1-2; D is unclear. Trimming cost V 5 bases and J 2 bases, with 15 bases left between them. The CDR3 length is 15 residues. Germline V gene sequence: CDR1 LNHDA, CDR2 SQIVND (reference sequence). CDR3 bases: TGTGCCAGTAGTCCGGACCCGGGGTCCAACTATGGCTACACCTTC. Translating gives CASSPDPGSNYGYTF.

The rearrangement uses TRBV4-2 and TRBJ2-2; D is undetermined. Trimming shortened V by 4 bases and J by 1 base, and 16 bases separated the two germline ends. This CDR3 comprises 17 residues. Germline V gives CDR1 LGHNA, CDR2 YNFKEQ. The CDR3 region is CASSPRAGSGNTGELFF. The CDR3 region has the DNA TGTGCCAGCAGCCCAAGAGCCGGGTCAGGGAACACCGGGGAGCTGTTTTTT.

For the CDR3, the DNA is TGTGCCAGCAGTTACTCGAAAGCGGATGGCTACACCTTC. Encoded protein: CASSYSKADGYTF. This chain joins TRBV6-5 and TRBJ1-2, with D uncertain. Germline CDR1 MNHEY, CDR2 SVGAGI. V was clipped by 0 bases and J by 6 bases, with 8 bases between them. The CDR3 covers 13 residues.